This T cell receptor (beta chain) was found in a study of blood T cell repertoires in COVID-19. Study as a whole: Specimens from acute and convalescent COVID-19 originated in the United States, Italy and Spain.

The CDR3 extends over 13 amino acids. V lost 3 bases and J lost 3, with 10 bases in between. Germline V CDR1 and CDR2: SGHKS, YYEKEE (reference sequence). This clone was counted a few times. Per the original data handling: How many nucleated cells were present was estimated from reference gene primer amplification. Assay used: immunoSEQ multiplex PCR; TCRdb lists only in-frame clones, some missing. For V, J and clone size, that table is used; D and trimming come from the DNA. The table includes fewer than 200,000 clones, 84% detected once. Participants spanned ages about 18 to 100 years and resided in about 25 US areas. Categorization into cohorts depended on clinical history that participants reported.

The chain employs TRBV5-5 and TRBJ2-7, with D maybe TRBD2 (6 bases). The sequenced sample was PBMCs or T cells enriched from blood (not recorded which). The receptor was isolated from a woman in her thirties who had been exposed to COVID-19. The CDR3 sequence: CASSSGLLYEQYF. The DNA for the CDR3 is TGTGCCAGCAGCTCGGGACTCCTCTACGAGCAGTACTTC.